This TCR beta chain was recorded in a study of cytomegalovirus exposure and HLA in healthy donors. Study conclusions and caveats: There were around 160 TCR beta chains listed as cytomegalovirus-associated. CMV antigen specificity was confirmed in vitro for a few CMV-associated chains.

The CDR3 is made up of 15 amino acids. Germline V gene data show CDR1 as MNHEY and CDR2 as SVGAGI. Between the trimmed V and J ends, which lost 0 bases and 3 bases, there was a span of 12 bases. Points on this clone: Its antigen is unknown.

Only in-frame clones appear in the TCRdb table, and some are missing; sequencing was by immunoSEQ multiplex PCR. The data hold approximately 90,000 clones, with roughly 96% observed a single time. The V gene is TRBV6-5, the J gene TRBJ2-7; tentatively, D is TRBD1 (5 bases). Material: PBMCs. This receptor was taken from a man younger than 35 in good health and CMV-seronegative. CDR3: CASSYSRAGIYEQYF. For the CDR3, the DNA is TGTGCCAGCAGTTACTCCCGGGCAGGGATCTACGAGCAGTACTTC.